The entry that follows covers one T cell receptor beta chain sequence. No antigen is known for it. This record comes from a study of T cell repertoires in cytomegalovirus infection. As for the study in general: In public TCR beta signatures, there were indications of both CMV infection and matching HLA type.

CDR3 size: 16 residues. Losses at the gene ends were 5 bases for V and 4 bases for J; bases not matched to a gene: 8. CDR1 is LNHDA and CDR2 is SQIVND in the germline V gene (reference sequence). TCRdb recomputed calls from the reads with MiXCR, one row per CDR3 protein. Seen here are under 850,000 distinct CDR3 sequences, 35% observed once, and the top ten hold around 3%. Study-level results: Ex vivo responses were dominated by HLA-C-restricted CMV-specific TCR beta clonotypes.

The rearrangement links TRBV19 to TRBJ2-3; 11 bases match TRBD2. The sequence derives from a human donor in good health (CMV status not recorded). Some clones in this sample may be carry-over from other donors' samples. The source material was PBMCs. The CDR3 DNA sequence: TGTGCCAGTAGTCCAATAGCGGGAGGGCCCTCAGATACGCAGTATTTT. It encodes CASSPIAGGPSDTQYF.